The source of this T cell receptor (beta chain) is a study of T cells in Graves' hyperthyroidism and ophthalmopathy. Out of roughly 10 ml of fresh peripheral blood came the PBMCs. RNA transcripts provided the source from which TCR beta CDR3 regions were amplified. Primed by the HTBI set, a first-round RT-PCR was run on the TCR CDR3. TCRdb passed the multiplex PCR reads through MiXCR, listing each CDR3 protein once. The top ten hold about 19% of the sample, which has 300,000 to 450,000 distinct CDR3 sequences, around 15% seen once. CDR3 length: 12 amino acids. CDR1 is SEHNR, CDR2 FQNEAQ, per germline (reference sequence). The germline V and J ends were trimmed by 8 bases and 1 base, with 8 bases remaining between them.

The receptor was isolated from a woman between 25 and 40 years old with Graves' ophthalmopathy. The chain recombines TRBV7-9 with TRBJ1-1; no clear D. The source material was blood. CDR3 sequence reads: CASLAGNTEAFF. CDR3 DNA: TGTGCCAGCTTAGCGGGGAACACTGAAGCTTTCTTT.